The 21 T cell receptor beta chains listed next were all sequenced from one sample in a study of blood T cell repertoires in COVID-19. Data came from immunoSEQ multiplex PCR; TCRdb stores just in-frame clones and leaves some out. The table shows some 180,000 clones, with 90% occurring only once. The sample comprised peripheral blood. The receptors here all came from a man aged 50 to 59 with acute or convalescent COVID-19.

The chain combines TRBV19 with TRBJ1-5; 7 bases are shared with TRBD1. CDR1 is LNHDA and CDR2 is SQIVND in the germline V gene (reference sequence). V lost 3 bases to trimming and J lost 7 bases; unmatched junction nucleotides: 15. The CDR3 contains 17 residues. The CDR3 DNA is TGTGCCAGTAGTATCCGGCGGGCAGGGGGGAGGTTACAGCCCCAGCATTTT. Residues: CASSIRRAGGRLQPQHF.

This clone occurred a few times. The V gene is TRBV18, the J gene TRBJ2-2; 7 positions match TRBD1. Germline CDR1 and CDR2: KGHSH and LQKENI. The CDR3 is made up of 16 amino acids. V gave up 4 bases and J gave up 5 bases; unmatched junction bases: 10. CDR3 loop: CASSRPGQRTTGELFF. The CDR3 nucleotides are TGTGCCAGCTCACGACCGGGACAGCGAACTACCGGGGAGCTGTTTTTT.

V gene TRBV7-3 combines with J gene TRBJ2-1; D is uncertain. Trimming removed 5 bases at V and 7 bases at J, with 12 bases between. The CDR3 has 13 amino acids. CDR1 is SGHTA, CDR2 FQGTGA, per germline. This CDR3 is CASSLSHRNEQFF. In DNA, the CDR3 is TGTGCCAGCAGCCTCAGTCATCGTAATGAGCAGTTCTTC.

The V call is TRBV27, the J call TRBJ2-2; TRBD1 aligns across 11 bases. CDR1 is MNHEY, CDR2 SMNVEV, per germline (reference sequence). The CDR3 is made up of 15 amino acids. Trimming cost V 5 bases and J 1 base; bases outside gene matches: 0. The CDR3 region has the DNA TGTGCCAGCAGTGGGACAGGGGGGAACACCGGGGAGCTGTTTTTT. It is translated as CASSGTGGNTGELFF.

This rearrangement joins TRBV18 to TRBJ1-6; no firm D call. Germline CDR1 and CDR2: KGHSH and LQKENI. The CDR3 sequence is 17 residues long. Trimming stripped 2 bases from V and 3 bases from J, with 14 bases between. The CDR3 sequence is CASSPATGINYNSPLHF. In DNA, the CDR3 is TGTGCCAGCTCACCAGCGACGGGGATCAACTATAATTCACCCCTCCACTTT.

V gene TRBV5-4 combines with J gene TRBJ2-7, with 13 bases matching TRBD2. In germline, CDR1 is SGHNT, CDR2 YYREEE (reference sequence). The junction had 9 bases not matched to a gene; V was cut back by 3 bases and J by 6 bases. The CDR3 is 16 amino acids. The CDR3 loop reads CASSWDPGLAGIEQYF. The CDR3 DNA follows: TGTGCCAGCAGCTGGGACCCGGGACTAGCGGGGATCGAGCAGTACTTC.

The chain joins TRBV7-9 to TRBJ2-5; possibly TRBD2 for D (5 bases). This CDR3 is 15 amino acids long. V lost 4 bases to trimming and J lost 8 bases, with 20 bases between them. Germline loops: CDR1 SEHNR, CDR2 FQNEAQ (reference sequence). The CDR3 loop is CASSSTARRFQTQYF. CDR3 nucleotide sequence: TGTGCCAGCAGCTCTACCGCTCGGAGGTTTCAAACCCAGTACTTC. Combining the CDR3 with reference TRBV7-9 and TRBJ2-5 gives the whole variable domain DTGVSQNPRHKITKRGQNVTFRCDPISEHNRLYWYRQTLGQGPEFLTYFQNEAQLEKSRLLSDRFSAERPKGSFSTLEIQRTEQGDSAMYLCASSSTARRFQTQYFGPGTRLLVL.

This clone was seen once. The chain uses TRBV6-5 and TRBJ1-4; the D gene is possibly TRBD1 (5 bases). Trimming cost V 8 bases and J 7 bases, with 14 bases left between them. Germline CDR1 is MNHEY and CDR2 is SVGAGI. This CDR3 contains 13 residues. The CDR3 DNA is TGTGCCAGCCAGACAGCGCGGAGTGAAAAACTGTTTTTT. As protein: CASQTARSEKLFF.

For this clone: Within the sample, other DNA sequences also encode this same CDR3. J is TRBJ1-1 and V is TRBV7-3; TRBD1 might be the D (5 bases). CDR1 is SGHTA and CDR2 is FQGTGA in the germline V gene. The CDR3 totals 13 residues. Trimming left V 2 bases short and J 3 bases short, with 7 bases between. CDR3: CASSLQGDTEAFF. As DNA, the CDR3 is TGTGCCAGCAGCTTACAGGGTGACACTGAAGCTTTCTTT.

The chain links TRBV23-1 to TRBJ2-7; D remains ambiguous. TRBV23-1 is annotated as an ORF whose role is uncertain. The CDR3 runs to 10 residues. V lost 4 bases and J 12 bases, leaving 10 bases between the germline ends. CDR3 nucleotides: TGCGCCAGCAGTCTCTATACTCGGTACTTC. It codes for CASSLYTRYF.

The chain uses TRBV9 and TRBJ1-2; a weak D match, TRBD1 (5 bases). CDR3 length equals 14 residues. Trimming removed 3 bases at V and 8 bases at J, with 17 bases between. The germline gives CDR1 SGDLS, CDR2 YYNGEE. The CDR3 spells CASSGDKGAVGYTF. The CDR3 DNA sequence: TGTGCCAGCAGCGGAGACAAAGGGGCGGTGGGCTACACCTTC.

This clone was recorded once. This sequence joins TRBV2 and TRBJ2-3, with D possibly matching TRBD1 (6 bases). From germline, CDR1 is SNHLY and CDR2 FYNNEI. This CDR3 is built from 16 residues. The germline V and J ends were trimmed by 8 bases and 2 bases, with 20 bases remaining between them. CDR3 bases: TGTGCCAGCGAAGGGTACAGGGCCGGACTCACAGATACGCAGTATTTT. Translated, it gives CASEGYRAGLTDTQYF.

This clone was detected only once. The chain uses TRBV13 and TRBJ2-4; 7 bases are shared with TRBD1. The CDR3 is 14 amino acids. Germline CDR1 and CDR2: PRHDT and FYEKMQ (reference sequence). The J segment lost 3 bases and the V segment lost 6 bases, leaving 5 bases of the junction unmatched. CDR3 sequence (DNA): TGTGCCAGCAGGCGGGCAGGGGGCAAAAACATTCAGTACTTC. Translating gives CASRRAGGKNIQYF.

The CDR3 bases are TGCAGTGCTAGTGTTCGTCCCGACAATGAGCAGTTCTTC. Protein sequence: CSASVRPDNEQFF. This sequence joins TRBV20-1 and TRBJ2-1; D ambiguous. The CDR3 consists of 13 residues. Germline V gene sequence: CDR1 DFQATT, CDR2 SNEGSKA (reference sequence). V lost 3 bases to trimming and J lost 5 bases, with 11 bases between them.

The chain has TRBV19 and TRBJ1-1; 11 nucleotides agree with TRBD1. Germline V lookup: CDR1 LNHDA, CDR2 SQIVND (reference sequence). Trimming cost V 7 bases and J 5 bases; bases outside gene matches: 3. The CDR3 is 13 amino acids. CDR3 in DNA: TGTGCCAGTACCCGGGACAGGGGGACTGAAGCTTTCTTT. Translation: CASTRDRGTEAFF. Based on the CDR3 plus reference TRBV19 and TRBJ1-1, the full variable domain is DGGITQSPKYLFRKEGQNVTLSCEQNLNHDAMYWYRQDPGQGLRLIYYSQIVNDFQKGDIAEGYSVSREKKESFPLTVTSAQKNPTAFYLCASTRDRGTEAFFGQGTRLTVV.

This rearrangement joins TRBV28 to TRBJ1-2; the match to TRBD1 covers 9 bases. The V segment lost 5 bases and the J segment 8 bases; nucleotides outside the gene matches: 9. The CDR3 length is 14 residues. Germline V gives CDR1 MDHEN, CDR2 SYDVKM. CDR3 DNA sequence: TGTGCCAGCAGTCCTGGGGGACAGGGTGGGGGCTACACCTTC. It encodes CASSPGGQGGGYTF.

This chain joins TRBV19 and TRBJ2-2, with TRBD1 matching 7 bases. The J segment lost 4 bases and the V segment lost 4 bases, leaving 9 bases of the junction unmatched. CDR1 is LNHDA and CDR2 is SQIVND in the germline V gene (reference sequence). CDR3 length: 16 amino acids. The CDR3 is CASSTNRGRGTGELFF. CDR3 DNA: TGTGCCAGTAGTACGAACAGGGGACGGGGCACCGGGGAGCTGTTTTTT.

The chain joins TRBV7-8 to TRBJ2-1, with 12 bases matching TRBD2. Per the germline V gene, CDR1 is SGHVS and CDR2 is FQNEAQ. The CDR3 consists of 16 residues. Trimming at V came to 1 base and at J to 9 bases, leaving 7 bases not matched to a gene. CDR3 nucleotide sequence: TGTGCCAGCAGCTTAGAGGGGAGGACTAGCGGGATTGAGCAGTTCTTC. Translating it yields CASSLEGRTSGIEQFF.

This sequence joins TRBV19 and TRBJ2-5; D is possibly TRBD1 (6 bases). Germline values: CDR1 LNHDA, CDR2 SQIVND (reference sequence). V lost 3 bases and J 1 base, leaving 9 bases between the germline ends. CDR3 length equals 14 residues. CDR3 loop: CASSMGAAQETQYF. For the CDR3, the DNA is TGTGCCAGTAGTATGGGGGCAGCCCAAGAGACCCAGTACTTC.

This chain connects TRBV6-5 to TRBJ2-2; D may be TRBD2 (6 bases). Germline-derived CDR1 and CDR2 are MNHEY and SVGAGI. Trimming shortened V by 4 bases and J by 4 bases, and 10 bases separated the two germline ends. This CDR3 region has 14 residues. CDR3: CASSWRGVTGELFF. CDR3 nucleotide sequence: TGTGCCAGCAGTTGGAGGGGAGTCACCGGGGAGCTGTTTTTT.

The V call is TRBV27, the J call TRBJ2-3, with 8 bases lining up with TRBD1. V lost 4 bases and J lost 3; bases outside the gene matches: 3. This CDR3 comprises 14 residues. Germline CDR1 MNHEY, CDR2 SMNVEV (reference sequence). This chain's CDR3 is CASSWTGRTDTQYF. The CDR3 region has the DNA TGTGCCAGCAGTTGGACAGGGCGGACAGATACGCAGTATTTT.